The rows below give T cell receptor beta chains drawn from one sample of a study of OX40 agonist ivuxolimab in advanced cancers. The table came from immunoSEQ multiplex PCR; TCRdb's copy has only in-frame clones and leaves some out. The sample records 65,000 to 75,000 clones, more than 70% being singletons. The sequences come from CD4+ or CD8+ T cells sorted from blood, collected in a trial of the OX40 agonist ivuxolimab. The receptors were sampled from an adult with an advanced solid tumor such as melanoma, head and neck, liver or kidney cancer. Both conserved end residues are part of each CDR3. A D gene is named only where the DNA matches it firmly. Not every row has a clone size; where given, it reads once, few, many or a size class.

d_call	v_call	j_call	clone_size	cdr3_nt	cdr3_aa
.	TRBV7-2	TRBJ2-7	.	TGTGCCAGCAGCCCGGGGAACCTCTACGAGCAGTACTTC	CASSPGNLYEQYF
.	TRBV7-6	TRBJ2-2	.	TGTGCCAGCAGCCGGGGCTTGACGGGCACCGGGGAGCTGTTTTTT	CASSRGLTGTGELFF
TRBD1	TRBV6-6	TRBJ1-1	.	TGTGCCAGCGGGACAGGGGGCCTGATTTTTGAAGCTTTCTTT	CASGTGGLIFEAFF
.	TRBV2	TRBJ2-5	.	TGTGCCAGCAGTCGGGGAGAGACCCAGTACTTC	CASSRGETQYF
TRBD1	TRBV11-2	TRBJ1-6	.	TGTGCCAGCAGCCCTCAGGGGGGCGATGTTTCACCCCTCCACTTT	CASSPQGGDVSPLHF
TRBD1	TRBV7-9	TRBJ1-4	.	TGTGCCAGCAGCTTAGGACAGGGCGATGAAAAACTGTTTTTT	CASSLGQGDEKLFF
.	TRBV5-5	TRBJ1-2	.	TGTGCCAGCAGCATTAGGGGTAACGGCTACACCTTC	CASSIRGNGYTF
.	TRBV7-7	TRBJ2-5	.	TGCACAGGGAATTTAGAGACCCAGTACTTC	CTGNLETQYF
.	TRBV6-5	TRBJ2-7	.	TGTGCCAGCAGTTACTCGGGGGAGCAGTACTTC	CASSYSGEQYF
TRBD1	TRBV19	TRBJ2-5	.	TGTGCCAGTACCAGAAACTACAGGGGGGAGACCCAGTACTTC	CASTRNYRGETQYF
.	TRBV5-6	TRBJ2-1	.	TGTGCCAGCAGCCCCAAGGGGTACAATGAGCAGTTCTTC	CASSPKGYNEQFF
.	TRBV5-1	TRBJ1-1	.	TGCGCCAGCAACCTTGGAACTGGATCTCCCATCAACACTGAAGCTTTCTTT	CASNLGTGSPINTEAFF
.	TRBV11-2	TRBJ1-6	.	TGTGCCAGCAGCCCGGCCGGGACACAACGCTCACCCCTCCACTTT	CASSPAGTQRSPLHF
TRBD1	TRBV2	TRBJ1-1	once	TGTGCCAGCAGCTACCGGGACAGGGGGCGCGGGGCTTTCTTT	CASSYRDRGRGAFF
TRBD1	TRBV19	TRBJ1-4	.	TGTGCCAGTAGTTTCGGACAGGGGAATGAAAAACTGTTTTTT	CASSFGQGNEKLFF
.	TRBV27	TRBJ2-7	.	TGTGCCAGCAGAAACAGAAACTCCTACGAGCAGTACTTC	CASRNRNSYEQYF
.	TRBV12-5	TRBJ1-2	.	TGTGCTAGTGGTTTGCCCCCGGGGTATGGCTACACCTTC	CASGLPPGYGYTF
.	TRBV11-2	TRBJ2-1	once	TGTGCCAGCAGCTTAGGTAATGAGCAGTTCTTC	CASSLGNEQFF
.	TRBV6-5	TRBJ1-6	.	TGTGCCAGCAGTTATCACTCGAAGGATTCACCCCTCCACTTT	CASSYHSKDSPLHF
.	TRBV14	TRBJ2-7	.	TGTGCCAGCAGCCAAGTCCCGTCGCTCGAGCAGTACTTC	CASSQVPSLEQYF
.	TRBV5-1	TRBJ2-2	.	TGCGCCAGCAGCGGTGGAGATGACGGGGAGCTGTTTTTT	CASSGGDDGELFF
TRBD1	TRBV5-6	TRBJ1-2	.	TGTGCCAGCAGCAGGGGACAGGCCCTTTCTAACTATGGCTACACCTTC	CASSRGQALSNYGYTF
TRBD2	TRBV5-4	TRBJ2-1	.	TGTGCCAGCAGCTGGGAGGGTAGACCGAATGAGCAGTTCTTC	CASSWEGRPNEQFF
.	TRBV14	TRBJ2-3	.	TGTGCCAGCAGCCAACGTCACGGGTGGTCCGATACGCAGTATTTT	CASSQRHGWSDTQYF
TRBD1	TRBV10-2	TRBJ1-2	.	TGCGCCAGCATACCGGACAGGGCGGCTAACTATGGCTACACCTTC	CASIPDRAANYGYTF
.	TRBV19	TRBJ2-6	.	TGTGCCAGTAGTGTCACTAGCACTGGGGCCAACGTCCTGACTTTC	CASSVTSTGANVLTF
.	TRBV4-2	TRBJ1-6	.	TGTGCCAGCAGCCAATCAGGGTTCGCGAGTTCACCCCTCCACTTT	CASSQSGFASSPLHF
TRBD1	TRBV6-1	TRBJ1-1	.	TGTGCCAGCAGTGATGGGACAGGGGTGGTATACACTGAAGCTTTCTTT	CASSDGTGVVYTEAFF
TRBD1	TRBV10-2	TRBJ1-1	.	TGCGCCAGCAGCAGAGGGACAGGGATAAGGACTGAAGCTTTCTTT	CASSRGTGIRTEAFF
TRBD1	TRBV11-2	TRBJ2-7	.	TGTGCCAGCAGCCCCCCGCACAGGGGATACGAGCAGTACTTC	CASSPPHRGYEQYF
TRBD2	TRBV11-2	TRBJ2-5	.	TGTGCCAGCAGGCGACCGGGACTAGCGGGAGAGACCCAGTACTTC	CASRRPGLAGETQYF
TRBD2	TRBV7-2	TRBJ2-1	.	TGTGCCAGCAGCTCCAGCGGGGGGGGTTACAATGAGCAGTTCTTC	CASSSSGGGYNEQFF
.	TRBV2	TRBJ2-3	.	TGTGCCAGCAGTGGAAGAGGGCGGATCACAGATACGCAGTATTTT	CASSGRGRITDTQYF
.	TRBV6-1	TRBJ1-5	.	TGTGCCAGCAGTGAATTAGGGGGTCAGCCCCAGCATTTT	CASSELGGQPQHF
.	TRBV12-5	TRBJ2-6	.	TGTGCTAGTGGTAAAAAACGTGCAGGACAAAGTCGGGCCAACGTCCTGACTTTC	CASGKKRAGQSRANVLTF
.	TRBV4-1	TRBJ2-2	once	TGCGCCAGCAGCCTCAGGGTTAACACCGGGGAGCTGTTTTTT	CASSLRVNTGELFF
.	TRBV6-1	TRBJ1-5	.	TGTGCCAGCAGTATTAAAGGTAGCAATCAGCCCCAGCATTTT	CASSIKGSNQPQHF
TRBD2	TRBV7-9	TRBJ2-5	.	TGTGCCAGCAGCCCGTTTGGAGCGGGGGTTACAGAGACCCAGTACTTC	CASSPFGAGVTETQYF
.	TRBV7-6	TRBJ1-6	.	TGTGCCAGCAGCCCTGATGAGGCCTATTCACCCCTCCACTTT	CASSPDEAYSPLHF
TRBD1	TRBV7-8	TRBJ1-2	.	TGTGCCAGCAGCTCAGGGACAGGTCGATATGGCTACACCTTC	CASSSGTGRYGYTF
.	TRBV21-1	TRBJ2-7	.	TGTGCCAGCAGCAAAGTCGGGGACTCCTACGAGCAGTACTTC	CASSKVGDSYEQYF
.	TRBV6-1	TRBJ2-3	.	TGTGCCAGCAGTGAAGCATTCATAGATACGCAGTATTTT	CASSEAFIDTQYF
TRBD1	TRBV18	TRBJ2-7	.	TGTGCCAGCTCCCCAGCACAGGGGAACTCCTACGAGCAGTACTTC	CASSPAQGNSYEQYF
TRBD1	TRBV4-1	TRBJ2-5	.	TGCGCCAGCAGCCCCAGACAGGGGGAGACCCAGTACTTC	CASSPRQGETQYF
TRBD1	TRBV2	TRBJ2-6	.	TGTGCCAGCAGTGCTCAGACAGGGGGCGCTGGGGCCAACGTCCTGACTTTC	CASSAQTGGAGANVLTF
.	TRBV19	TRBJ2-3	.	TGTGCCAGTACCCCTACGTGGGGTGGGCTCACAGATACGCAGTATTTT	CASTPTWGGLTDTQYF
.	TRBV6-5	TRBJ2-7	.	TGTGCCAGCAGTTCGGGACTGGGGAGCTCCTACGAGCAGTACTTC	CASSSGLGSSYEQYF
.	TRBV5-8	TRBJ2-7	.	TGTGCCAGCCCAACGCCGGGAGAGTTCTACGAGCAGTACTTC	CASPTPGEFYEQYF
.	TRBV11-2	TRBJ2-5	.	TGTGCCAGCAGCGCTAGGGACGGCCACCAAGAGACCCAGTACTTC	CASSARDGHQETQYF
TRBD1	TRBV12-5	TRBJ1-4	.	TGTGCTAGTGGTTGTCCAGGGGGCGCAGGAGAAAAACTGTTTTTT	CASGCPGGAGEKLFF
.	TRBV19	TRBJ2-1	.	TGTGCCAGTAGCCGGGACCCGATCAATGAGCAGTTCTTC	CASSRDPINEQFF
TRBD1	TRBV18	TRBJ2-1	.	TGTGCCAGCTCACTGGACAGGGGAGCCTACAATGAGCAGTTCTTC	CASSLDRGAYNEQFF
TRBD1	TRBV7-8	TRBJ1-1	.	TGTGCCAGCAGCGGGGACAGGTCTAACACTGAAGCTTTCTTT	CASSGDRSNTEAFF